One sample yielded the 11 T cell receptor beta chains listed below, sequenced in a study of CD8 T cells in ankylosing spondylitis. General study results and limits: Ankylosing spondylitis blood appeared to carry a characteristic TCR beta motif of eight or nine highly homologous variants.

From the 5' RACE reads, TCRdb called clonotypes with MiXCR, one entry per CDR3 protein. Among approximately 520,000 distinct CDR3 sequences listed, about 5.2% were seen once. For these receptors, no antigen is known. The sequenced material came from blood, either unsorted or a sorted T cell fraction (not recorded which). These receptors all come from a male donor with ankylosing spondylitis.

This clonotype was counted at least ten times. The chain has TRBV29-1 and TRBJ2-3, with 9 positions matching TRBD1. The germline V gene has CDR1 SQVTM and CDR2 ANQGSEA. V lost 5 bases and J lost 4; bases outside the gene matches: 4. The CDR3 contains 13 residues. CDR3: CSVHRGHADTQYF. The CDR3, as DNA: TGCAGCGTTCACAGGGGGCATGCAGATACGCAGTATTTT.

This clonotype appeared many times. This rearrangement joins TRBV4-3 to TRBJ2-5, with 10 nucleotides matching TRBD2. V gave up 2 bases and J gave up 5 bases; unmatched junction bases: 5. This CDR3 is 15 amino acids long. CDR1 and CDR2 from the germline V gene are LGHNA and YSLEER. This CDR3 reads CASSQLAGAGETQYF. The CDR3 coding sequence is TGCGCCAGCAGCCAACTAGCGGGAGCAGGGGAGACCCAGTACTTC.

This clonotype was counted only a few times. This rearrangement joins TRBV5-1 to TRBJ2-2; 7 bases are shared with TRBD1. Trimming at V came to 1 base and at J to 5 bases, leaving 5 bases not matched to a gene. The CDR3 loop spans 15 amino acids. Germline lookup yields CDR1 SGHRS and CDR2 YFSETQ. CDR3 nucleotides: TGCGCCAGCAGCTTGCCCGAGGGGGCAACCGGGGAGCTGTTTTTT. Amino acids: CASSLPEGATGELFF. Combining the CDR3 with reference TRBV5-1 and TRBJ2-2 gives the whole variable domain KAGVTQTPRYLIKTRGQQVTLSCSPISGHRSVSWYQQTPGQGLQFLFEYFSETQRNKGNFPGRFSGRQFSNSRSEMNVSTLELGDSALYLCASSLPEGATGELFFGEGSRLTVL.

There are a few counts of this clonotype. The chain uses TRBV27 and TRBJ2-2; tentative D call: TRBD1 (5 bases). This CDR3 contains 16 residues. The germline gives CDR1 MNHEY, CDR2 SMNVEV (reference sequence). V lost 3 bases, J lost 1 base, and 12 bases lay in between. Here the CDR3 DNA reads TGTGCCAGCAGTTTTTTCGGCAGGGTGAACACCGGGGAGCTGTTTTTT. Translated, it gives CASSFFGRVNTGELFF.

This clonotype was counted between two and nine times. The CDR3 loop is CASSLAQRTSGGSSRETQYF. The CDR3 nucleotides are TGTGCCAGCAGCTTAGCACAAAGGACTAGCGGGGGGTCCTCCAGGGAGACCCAGTACTTC. The V gene is TRBV7-2, the J gene TRBJ2-5, with 14 nucleotides matching TRBD2. The germline CDR1 and CDR2 sequences are SGHTA and FQGNSA. There are 20 residues in the CDR3. V was clipped by 0 bases and J by 5 bases; unmatched bases: 14. The full variable domain, in which reference TRBV7-2 and TRBJ2-5 provide the parts outside the CDR3, is GAGVSQSPSNKVTEKGKDVELRCDPISGHTALYWYRQSLGQGLEFLIYFQGNSAPDKSGLPSDRFSAERTGGSVSTLTIQRTQQEDSAVYLCASSLAQRTSGGSSRETQYFGPGTRLLVL.

This rearrangement joins TRBV12-3 or TRBV12-4 to TRBJ1-1; 7 bases fit TRBD1. This CDR3 spans 14 amino acids. With 3 bases clipped from V and 6 bases from J, the junction kept 7 bases outside the gene matches. The CDR3 loop is CASSFYRGWAEAFF. The CDR3 region has the DNA TGTGCCAGCAGTTTCTACAGGGGTTGGGCTGAAGCTTTCTTT.

The sample holds a few counts of this clonotype. The chain uses TRBV5-1 and TRBJ2-3; tentatively, D is TRBD2 (6 bases). The CDR3 totals 15 residues. CDR1 and CDR2 from the germline V gene are SGHRS and YFSETQ. The V end lost 2 bases, the J end lost 4 bases, and 14 bases lay between the germline ends. Written as DNA, the CDR3 is TGCGCCAGCAGCTTCTTCGGGAGTAACGCAGATACGCAGTATTTT. This translates into CASSFFGSNADTQYF.

This clonotype was detected many times. The gene calls are TRBV7-9 and TRBJ2-2, with no clear D. The CDR3 spans 13 residues. V lost 1 base to trimming and J lost 8 bases, with 8 bases between them. Germline lookup yields CDR1 SEHNR and CDR2 FQNEAQ (reference sequence). CDR3 amino acids: CASSLDSEGELFF. The CDR3 coding sequence is TGTGCCAGCAGCTTAGACTCTGAAGGGGAGCTGTTTTTT.

This clonotype was counted at least ten times. V and J are TRBV27 and TRBJ1-1; perhaps TRBD1 as D (5 bases). CDR3 size: 13 residues. Germline CDR1 is MNHEY and CDR2 is SMNVEV (reference sequence). V lost 6 bases and J 1 base, leaving 9 bases between the germline ends. The CDR3: CASRSTANTEAFF. The CDR3 coding sequence is TGTGCCAGCAGATCGACAGCGAACACTGAAGCTTTCTTT.

This clonotype has a count of ten or more. In DNA form, the CDR3 reads TGTGCCAGCAGCGGTCATAGGACAGCCGTAGCCTCTGGGGCCAACGTCCTGACTTTC. This sequence encodes CASSGHRTAVASGANVLTF. This rearrangement joins TRBV9 to TRBJ2-6, with TRBD1 as a possible D gene (6 bases). The germline gives CDR1 SGDLS, CDR2 YYNGEE. Trimming removed 3 bases from V and 0 bases from J, with 19 bases in between. This CDR3 contains 19 residues. Full variable domain (rest looked up from reference TRBV9 and TRBJ2-6): DSGVTQTPKHLITATGQRVTLRCSPRSGDLSVYWYQQSLDQGLQFLIQYYNGEERAKGNILERFSAQQFPDLHSELNLSSLELGDSALYFCASSGHRTAVASGANVLTFGAGSRLTVL.

In this sample, this clonotype turned up many times. The genes are TRBV5-1 and TRBJ2-1; D gene ambiguous. Trimming took 0 bases from V and 0 from J, leaving 7 bases between them. Germline loops: CDR1 SGHRS, CDR2 YFSETQ. The CDR3 loop spans 15 amino acids. The CDR3 DNA follows: TGCGCCAGCAGCTTGGAGGCCAACTCCTACAATGAGCAGTTCTTC. This gives the protein CASSLEANSYNEQFF.